The clone carrying this TCR beta chain was counted at least ten times. This CDR3 is built from 16 residues. Germline V CDR1 and CDR2: MNHNS, SASEGT. V was pared by 3 bases and J by 4 bases, with 7 bases of the junction left unmatched. The data belong to a study of molecular identifiers for immune sequencing clone quantification. Bulk TCR libraries used previously described methods and listed TCR primers. In TCRdb, the PCR reads were re-called with MiXCR into one record per CDR3 protein. The table lists 23,000 or so distinct CDR3 sequences, 17% of them singletons, with 0.95% to 1% in the top ten. This sequence joins TRBV6-1 and TRBJ2-7; 12 bases align to TRBD1. The sample taken for sequencing was naive CD8+ T cells from blood, with Jurkat cell RNA spiked in. As to subset: FACS-sorted CD8+CD4-CCR7+CD45RA+ naive T cells. The receptor's source is a human donor in good health. Some libraries in this study had Jurkat cell RNA spiked in. CDR3 protein: CASSDPGTGGRYEQYF. The CDR3 DNA sequence: TGTGCCAGCAGTGATCCCGGGACAGGGGGCCGGTACGAGCAGTACTTC.